This T cell receptor beta chain originates from a study of T cell responses to AZD1222 COVID-19 vaccine. The CDR3 runs to 17 residues. The germline V gene has CDR1 KGHSH and CDR2 LQKENI. V dropped 3 bases and J dropped 3; count of bases not matched to a gene: 6. Repertoires were generated with immunoSEQ multiplex PCR, while TCRdb's copy carries only in-frame clones and drops some. The sample has roughly 150,000 clones, more than 70% seen once. This receptor was taken from an adult who received the AZD1222 COVID-19 vaccine. This specimen consisted of peripheral blood, obtained 28 days after the second AZD1222 dose. This chain connects TRBV18 to TRBJ2-1, with 12 bases lining up with TRBD2. Written as DNA, the CDR3 is TGTGCCAGCTCACCGCTGTCTAGCGGGGGGGGCTACAATGAGCAGTTCTTC. It is translated as CASSPLSSGGGYNEQFF.